The source of this T cell receptor beta chain is a study of blood T cells in healthy people across ages. It was with a sample-barcoded 5' primer and a J-beta primer mix that a second PCR of roughly 7 to 12 cycles was run. TCRdb processed the 5' RACE reads anew with MiXCR; each CDR3 protein has one entry. The sample carries hundreds of thousands of distinct CDR3 sequences, 22% recorded once. Deletions cut 1 base from V and 2 bases from J, with 8 bases between. The CDR3 has 14 residues. Concerning this clonotype itself: What it recognizes is unknown.

Study-level findings and limits: It was held that the diversity estimates obtained from one million T cells were underestimates.

The sample consisted of blood. The chain has TRBV12-3 or TRBV12-4 and TRBJ2-5, with D hard to call. This TCR was sampled from a man between 65 and 85 years old in good health. The CDR3 DNA reads TGTGCCAGCAGTTTAGAGGCGTTGCAAGAGACCCAGTACTTC. It specifies CASSLEALQETQYF.